Below are 3 T cell receptor beta chains sequenced from a single sample in a study of shared clonotypes between healthy human individuals. Repertoires were generated with immunoSEQ multiplex PCR, while TCRdb's copy carries only in-frame clones and drops some. The table shows roughly 1,800,000 clones, with about 95% occurring only once. Naive CD8 cells lacked CD45RO, underwent positive selection for CCR7 and left out terminally differentiated effector memory CD45RA+ cells. The specimen was naive CD8+ T cells sorted from blood. Receptors originate from a man between 18 and 35 years old in good health.

The chain joins TRBV30 to TRBJ1-2, with a weak D call TRBD1 (5 bases). The CDR3 contains 13 residues. V gave up 1 base and J gave up 8 bases, with 14 bases separating them. Germline CDR1 reads GTSNPN; CDR2 reads SVGIG (reference sequence). This chain's CDR3 is CAWSEMGGFGYTF. CDR3 sequence (DNA): TGTGCCTGGAGTGAGATGGGGGGATTCGGCTACACCTTC.

The rearrangement joins TRBV10-2 to TRBJ2-7, with 8 positions matching TRBD1. The CDR3 is made up of 15 amino acids. Germline lookup yields CDR1 WSHSY and CDR2 SAAADI. The V and J ends lost 3 bases and 2 bases, in that order; junction bases with no gene match: 6. CDR3 sequence: CASSDPGQETYEQYF. For the CDR3, the DNA is TGCGCCAGCAGTGACCCGGGACAGGAGACCTACGAGCAGTACTTC.

This rearrangement joins TRBV27 to TRBJ2-1, with D tentatively TRBD1 (6 bases). The CDR3 spans 15 residues. V lost 4 bases to trimming and J lost 0 bases, with 10 bases between them. Germline assignment: CDR1 MNHEY and CDR2 SMNVEV (reference sequence). The CDR3 is CASSYRVSSYNEQFF. DNA of the CDR3: TGTGCCAGCAGTTACAGGGTTAGCTCCTACAATGAGCAGTTCTTC.